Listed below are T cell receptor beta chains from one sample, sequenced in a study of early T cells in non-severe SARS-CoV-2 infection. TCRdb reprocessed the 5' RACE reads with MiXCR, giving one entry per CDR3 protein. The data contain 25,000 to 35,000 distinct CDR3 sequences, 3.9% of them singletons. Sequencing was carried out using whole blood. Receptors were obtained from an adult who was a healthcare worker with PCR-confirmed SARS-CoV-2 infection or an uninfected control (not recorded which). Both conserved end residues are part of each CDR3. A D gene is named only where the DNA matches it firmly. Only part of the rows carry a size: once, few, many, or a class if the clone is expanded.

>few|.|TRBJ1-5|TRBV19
CASIRGRVVDRNQPQHF
TGTGCCAGTATTCGGGGGCGCGTTGTTGATCGCAATCAGCCCCAGCATTTT
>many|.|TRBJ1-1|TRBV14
CASSQQGTLTEAFF
TGTGCCAGCAGCCAACAAGGGACCTTAACTGAAGCTTTCTTT
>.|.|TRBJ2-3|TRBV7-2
CASSVRAGRADTQYF
TGTGCCAGCAGCGTGCGTGCGGGGCGCGCAGATACGCAGTATTTT
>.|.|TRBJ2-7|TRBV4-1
CASSQDRLQGFGEQYF
TGCGCCAGCAGCCAAGACCGCCTACAGGGTTTTGGCGAGCAGTACTTC
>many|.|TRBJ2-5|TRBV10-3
CAISSGVLRGTQYF
TGTGCCATCAGTTCGGGGGTCTTAAGGGGGACCCAGTACTTC
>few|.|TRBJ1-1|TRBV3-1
CASSSIYRAQNTEAFF
TGTGCCAGCAGCTCTATCTACAGGGCGCAGAACACTGAAGCTTTCTTT
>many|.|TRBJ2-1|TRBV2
CASSESNEQFF
TGTGCCAGCAGTGAATCGAATGAGCAGTTCTTC
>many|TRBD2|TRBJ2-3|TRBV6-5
CASSPAGGTDTQYF
TGTGCCAGCAGTCCAGCGGGGGGTACAGATACGCAGTATTTT
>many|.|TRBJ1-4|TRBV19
CASSGLYGEKLFF
TGTGCCAGTAGCGGGCTCTACGGTGAAAAACTGTTTTTT
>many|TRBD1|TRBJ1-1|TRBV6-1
CASSAGADRGAFF
TGTGCCAGCAGTGCGGGGGCAGACAGGGGAGCTTTCTTT
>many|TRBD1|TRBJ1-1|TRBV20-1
CSATNPGQGTTEAFF
TGCAGTGCGACTAACCCGGGACAGGGGACGACTGAAGCTTTCTTT
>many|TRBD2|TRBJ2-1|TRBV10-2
CASSEIPSGRNEQFF
TGCGCCAGCAGTGAGATCCCTAGCGGGAGGAATGAGCAGTTCTTC
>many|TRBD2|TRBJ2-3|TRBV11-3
CASSPGGGPTDTQYF
TGTGCCAGCAGCCCCGGGGGGGGGCCCACAGATACGCAGTATTTT
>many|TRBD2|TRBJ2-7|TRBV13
CASSSRRALAGGEQYF
TGTGCCAGCAGCTCCCGTCGCGCACTAGCGGGAGGCGAGCAGTACTTC
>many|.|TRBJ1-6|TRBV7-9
CASAGWRDNSPLHF
TGTGCCAGCGCGGGATGGAGGGATAATTCACCCCTCCACTTT
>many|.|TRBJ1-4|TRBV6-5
CASSYSGGSGEKLFF
TGTGCCAGCAGTTACTCTGGTGGATCTGGAGAAAAACTGTTTTTT
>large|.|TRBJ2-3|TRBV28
CASSLEWLGGSTDTQYF
TGTGCCAGCAGTTTAGAATGGCTCGGCGGTAGCACAGATACGCAGTATTTT
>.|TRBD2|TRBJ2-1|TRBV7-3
CASSPYSGEDNEQFF
TGTGCCAGCAGCCCTTATAGCGGGGAAGACAATGAGCAGTTCTTC
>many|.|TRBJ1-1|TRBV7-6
CASSLGGTNTEAFF
TGTGCCAGCAGCTTAGGGGGAACGAACACTGAAGCTTTCTTT
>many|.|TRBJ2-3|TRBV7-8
CASSLRENTDTQYF
TGTGCCAGCAGCTTGAGAGAGAATACAGATACGCAGTATTTT
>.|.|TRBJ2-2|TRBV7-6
CASSSLGGELFF
TGTGCCAGCAGCTCCCTGGGGGGGGAGCTGTTTTTT
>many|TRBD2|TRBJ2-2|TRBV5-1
CASSSSGSNTGELFF
TGCGCCAGCAGCTCTAGCGGTTCGAACACCGGGGAGCTGTTTTTT
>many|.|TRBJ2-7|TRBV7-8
CASSLGRGRSYEQYF
TGTGCCAGCAGCTTAGGGAGGGGACGATCCTACGAGCAGTACTTC
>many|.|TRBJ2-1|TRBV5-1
CASSPNRGNEQFF
TGCGCCAGCAGCCCCAACCGGGGGAATGAGCAGTTCTTC
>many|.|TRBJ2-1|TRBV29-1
CSVLGTYNEQFF
TGCAGCGTTTTAGGGACCTACAATGAGCAGTTCTTC
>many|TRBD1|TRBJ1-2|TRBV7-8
CASSKTGGYGYTF
TGTGCCAGCAGCAAGACAGGGGGGTATGGCTACACCTTC
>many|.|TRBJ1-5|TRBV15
CATRSSYSNQPQHF
TGTGCCACCAGGTCTAGCTATAGCAATCAGCCCCAGCATTTT
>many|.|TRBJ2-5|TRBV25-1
CASQANNRGVQETQYF
TGTGCCAGCCAAGCAAATAATAGGGGGGTACAAGAGACCCAGTACTTC
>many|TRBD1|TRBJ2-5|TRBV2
CASSGFDRGETQYF
TGTGCCAGCAGTGGATTCGACAGGGGCGAGACCCAGTACTTC
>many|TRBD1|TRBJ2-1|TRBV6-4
CASSDSIGAGGLDEQFF
TGTGCCAGCAGTGACTCGATTGGGGCAGGGGGCTTGGATGAGCAGTTCTTC
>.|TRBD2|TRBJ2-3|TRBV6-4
CASSDDLAGYHTQYF
TGTGCCAGCAGTGATGATCTAGCGGGGTACCATACGCAGTATTTT
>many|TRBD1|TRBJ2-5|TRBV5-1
CASSSTGTGDETQYF
TGCGCCAGCAGCTCAACCGGGACAGGGGACGAGACCCAGTACTTC
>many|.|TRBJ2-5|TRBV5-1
CASSLAWAETQYF
TGCGCCAGCAGCTTGGCCTGGGCAGAGACCCAGTACTTC
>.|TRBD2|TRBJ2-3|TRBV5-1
CASSLWVGRRDTQYF
TGCGCCAGCAGCTTGTGGGTCGGGAGGAGGGATACGCAGTATTTT
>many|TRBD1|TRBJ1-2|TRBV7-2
CASSPRTGEIDGYTF
TGTGCCAGCAGCCCTCGGACAGGGGAGATCGATGGCTACACCTTC
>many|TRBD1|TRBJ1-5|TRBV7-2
CASSLSGTAKPYSNQPQHF
TGTGCCAGCAGCCTATCCGGGACAGCAAAACCATATAGCAATCAGCCCCAGCATTTT
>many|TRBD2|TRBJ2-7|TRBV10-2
CASTSSGGVHEQYF
TGCGCCAGCACCTCAAGCGGGGGGGTGCACGAGCAGTACTTC
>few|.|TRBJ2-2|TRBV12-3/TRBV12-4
CASSPPTNTGELFF
TGTGCCAGCAGCCCGCCGACGAACACCGGGGAGCTGTTTTTT
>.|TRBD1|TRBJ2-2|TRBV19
CASSHRGDTGELFF
TGTGCCAGTAGTCACAGGGGGGACACCGGGGAGCTGTTTTTT
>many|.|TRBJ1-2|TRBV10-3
CAINPRGQPEYGYTF
TGTGCCATCAACCCCCGGGGGCAGCCAGAGTATGGCTACACCTTC
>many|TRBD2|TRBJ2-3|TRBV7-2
CASSIPLGLADTQYF
TGTGCCAGCAGCATCCCCCTCGGACTAGCAGATACGCAGTATTTT
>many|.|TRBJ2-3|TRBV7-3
CASSWTNTDTQYF
TGTGCCAGCAGCTGGACTAACACAGATACGCAGTATTTT
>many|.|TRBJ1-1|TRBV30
CAWSGQAYVETEAFF
TGTGCCTGGAGTGGTCAGGCCTACGTCGAGACTGAAGCTTTCTTT
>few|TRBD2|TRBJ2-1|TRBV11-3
CASRPTSGAEQFF
TGTGCCAGCAGACCTACTAGCGGGGCTGAGCAGTTCTTC
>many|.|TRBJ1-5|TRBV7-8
CASSLPGGENQPQHF
TGTGCCAGCAGCTTACCCGGGGGCGAAAATCAGCCCCAGCATTTT
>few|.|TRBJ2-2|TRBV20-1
CSARLSGQGRAGTGELFF
TGCAGTGCTAGATTGTCGGGGCAGGGCCGTGCGGGCACCGGGGAGCTGTTTTTT
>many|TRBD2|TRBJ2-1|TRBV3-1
CASSQYAGGLFNEQFF
TGTGCCAGCAGCCAATACGCGGGGGGCCTTTTCAATGAGCAGTTCTTC
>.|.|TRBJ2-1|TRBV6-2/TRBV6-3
CASSYYSRSYNEQFF
TGTGCCAGCAGTTACTACAGCCGGTCCTACAATGAGCAGTTCTTC
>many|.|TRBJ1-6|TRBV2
CASLQAVNSPLHF
TGTGCCAGCCTACAGGCGGTCAATTCACCCCTCCACTTT
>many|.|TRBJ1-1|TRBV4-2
CASSAPQGFGTEAFF
TGTGCCAGCAGCGCACCTCAAGGATTTGGCACTGAAGCTTTCTTT
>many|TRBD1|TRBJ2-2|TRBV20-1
CSAKGGAEAGELFF
TGCAGTGCTAAAGGGGGCGCGGAGGCCGGGGAGCTGTTTTTT
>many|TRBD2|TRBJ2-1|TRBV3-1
CASRRTSGRVNEQFF
TGTGCCAGCAGACGGACTAGCGGGAGAGTGAATGAGCAGTTCTTC
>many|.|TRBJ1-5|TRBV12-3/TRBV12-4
CASSLADRNQPQHF
TGTGCCAGCAGTTTAGCGGACAGAAATCAGCCCCAGCATTTT
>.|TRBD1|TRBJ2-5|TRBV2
CASSGVARGETQYF
TGTGCCAGCAGTGGGGTAGCCAGGGGGGAGACCCAGTACTTC